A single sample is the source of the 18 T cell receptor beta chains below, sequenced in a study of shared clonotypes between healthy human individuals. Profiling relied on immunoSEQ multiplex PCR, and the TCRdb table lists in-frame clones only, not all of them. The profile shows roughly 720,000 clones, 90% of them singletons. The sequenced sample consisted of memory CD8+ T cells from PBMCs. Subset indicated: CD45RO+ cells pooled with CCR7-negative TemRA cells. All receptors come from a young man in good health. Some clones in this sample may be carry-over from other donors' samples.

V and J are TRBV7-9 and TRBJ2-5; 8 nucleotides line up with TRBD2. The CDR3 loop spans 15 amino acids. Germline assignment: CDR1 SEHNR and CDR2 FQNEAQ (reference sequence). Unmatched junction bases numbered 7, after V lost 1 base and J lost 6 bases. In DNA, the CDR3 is TGTGCCAGCAGCTTAGTCTTGGGACTAGGAAAGACCCAGTACTTC. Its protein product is CASSLVLGLGKTQYF.

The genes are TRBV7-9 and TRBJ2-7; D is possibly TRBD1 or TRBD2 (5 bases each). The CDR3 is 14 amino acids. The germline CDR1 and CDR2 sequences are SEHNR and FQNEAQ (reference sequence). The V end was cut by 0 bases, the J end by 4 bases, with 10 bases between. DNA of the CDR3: TGTGCCAGCAGCTTAGCGCTTTGGGGGTACGAGCAGTACTTC. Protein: CASSLALWGYEQYF.

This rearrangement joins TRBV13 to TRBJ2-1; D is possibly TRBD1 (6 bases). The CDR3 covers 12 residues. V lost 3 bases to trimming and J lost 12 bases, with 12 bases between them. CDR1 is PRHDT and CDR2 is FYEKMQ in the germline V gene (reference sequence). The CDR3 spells CASSFGQSGQFF. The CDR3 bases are TGTGCCAGCAGCTTCGGACAGAGCGGGCAGTTCTTC.

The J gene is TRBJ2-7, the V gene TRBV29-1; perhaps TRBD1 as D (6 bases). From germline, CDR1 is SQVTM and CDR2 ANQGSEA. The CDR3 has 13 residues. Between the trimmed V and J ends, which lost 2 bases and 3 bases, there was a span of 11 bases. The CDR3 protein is CSVETRTDYEQYF. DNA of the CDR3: TGCAGCGTTGAAACAAGGACAGACTACGAGCAGTACTTC.

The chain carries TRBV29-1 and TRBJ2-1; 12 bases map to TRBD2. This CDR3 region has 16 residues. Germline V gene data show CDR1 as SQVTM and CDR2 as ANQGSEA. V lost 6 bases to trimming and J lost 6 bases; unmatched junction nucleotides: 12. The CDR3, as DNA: TGCAGCGTCGATGGGGAGACTAGCGGGAGCCGCAATGAGCAGTTCTTC. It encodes CSVDGETSGSRNEQFF.

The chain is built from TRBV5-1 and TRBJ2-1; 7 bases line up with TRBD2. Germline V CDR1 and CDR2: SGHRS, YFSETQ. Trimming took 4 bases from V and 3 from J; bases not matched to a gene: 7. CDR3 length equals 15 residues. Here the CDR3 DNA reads TGCGCCAGCAGCCTTTCTAGCGGAGTCTACAATGAGCAGTTCTTC. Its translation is CASSLSSGVYNEQFF.

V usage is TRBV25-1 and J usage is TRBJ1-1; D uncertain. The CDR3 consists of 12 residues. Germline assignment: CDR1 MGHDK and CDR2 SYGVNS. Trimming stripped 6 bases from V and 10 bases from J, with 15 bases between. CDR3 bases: TGTGCCAGCAGCGATGGATCCCTAGGAGCTTTCTTT. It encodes CASSDGSLGAFF.

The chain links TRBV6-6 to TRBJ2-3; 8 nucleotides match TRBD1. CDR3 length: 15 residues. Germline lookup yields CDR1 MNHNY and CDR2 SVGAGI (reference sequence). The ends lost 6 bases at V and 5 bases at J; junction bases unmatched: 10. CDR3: CASRSGQGWVDTQYF. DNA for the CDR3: TGTGCCAGCAGGTCCGGACAGGGCTGGGTAGATACGCAGTATTTT.

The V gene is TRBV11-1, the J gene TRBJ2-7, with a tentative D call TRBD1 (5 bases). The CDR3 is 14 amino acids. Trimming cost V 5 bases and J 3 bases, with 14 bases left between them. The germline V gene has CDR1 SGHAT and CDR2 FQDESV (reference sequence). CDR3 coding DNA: TGTGCCAGCAGCCGAAGGTGGGGCCACTACGAGCAGTACTTC. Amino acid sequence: CASSRRWGHYEQYF.

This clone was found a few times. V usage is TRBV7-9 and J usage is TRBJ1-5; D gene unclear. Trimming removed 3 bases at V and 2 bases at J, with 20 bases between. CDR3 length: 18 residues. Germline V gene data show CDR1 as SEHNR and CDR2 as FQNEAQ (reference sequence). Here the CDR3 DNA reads TGTGCCAGCAGCTTGTTTGGGCTAGGTGCAGGAGGCAATCAGCCCCAGCATTTT. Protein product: CASSLFGLGAGGNQPQHF.

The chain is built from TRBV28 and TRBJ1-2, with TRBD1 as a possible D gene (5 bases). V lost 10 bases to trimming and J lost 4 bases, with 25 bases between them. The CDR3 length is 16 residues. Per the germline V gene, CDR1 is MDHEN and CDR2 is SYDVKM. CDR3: CAITPRGGKLIYGYTF. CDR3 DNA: TGTGCCATTACCCCCCGGGGGGGAAAGTTGATCTATGGCTACACCTTC.

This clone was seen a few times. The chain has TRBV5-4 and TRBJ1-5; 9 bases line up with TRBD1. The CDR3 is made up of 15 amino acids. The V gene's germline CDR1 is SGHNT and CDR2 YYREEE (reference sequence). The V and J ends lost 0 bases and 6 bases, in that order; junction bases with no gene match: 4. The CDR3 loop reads CASSLDRGRIQPQHF. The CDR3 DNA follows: TGTGCCAGCAGCTTGGACAGGGGGCGCATTCAGCCCCAGCATTTT.

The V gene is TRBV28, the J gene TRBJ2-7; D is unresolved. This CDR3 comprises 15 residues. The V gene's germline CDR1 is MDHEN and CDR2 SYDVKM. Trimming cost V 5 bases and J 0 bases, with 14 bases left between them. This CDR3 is CASSPLLGLSYEQYF. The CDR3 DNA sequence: TGTGCCAGCAGTCCACTCCTGGGCCTCTCCTACGAGCAGTACTTC. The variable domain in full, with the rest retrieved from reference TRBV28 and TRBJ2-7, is DVKVTQSSRYLVKRTGEKVFLECVQDMDHENMFWYRQDPGLGLRLIYFSYDVKMKEKGDIPEGYSVSREKKERFSLILESASTNQTSMYLCASSPLLGLSYEQYFGPGTRLTVT.

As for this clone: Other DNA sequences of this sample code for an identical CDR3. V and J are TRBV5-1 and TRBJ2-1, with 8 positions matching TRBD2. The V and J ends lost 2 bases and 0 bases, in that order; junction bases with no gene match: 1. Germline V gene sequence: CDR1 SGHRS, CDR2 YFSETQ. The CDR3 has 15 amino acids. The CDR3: CASSFSGSSYNEQFF. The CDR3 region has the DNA TGCGCCAGCAGCTTCAGCGGGAGCTCCTACAATGAGCAGTTCTTC.

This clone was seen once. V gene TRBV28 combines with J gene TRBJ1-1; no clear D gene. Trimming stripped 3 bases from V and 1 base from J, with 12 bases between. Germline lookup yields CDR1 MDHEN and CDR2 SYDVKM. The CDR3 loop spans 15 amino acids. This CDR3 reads CASSFVGVQNTEAFF. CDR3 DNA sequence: TGTGCCAGCAGTTTCGTTGGGGTCCAGAACACTGAAGCTTTCTTT.

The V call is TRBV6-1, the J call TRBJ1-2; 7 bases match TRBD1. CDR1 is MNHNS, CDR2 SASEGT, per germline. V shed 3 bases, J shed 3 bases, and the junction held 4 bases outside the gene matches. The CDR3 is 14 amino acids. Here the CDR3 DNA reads TGTGCCAGCAGTGAGCAGGGGGGGGACTATGGCTACACCTTC. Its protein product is CASSEQGGDYGYTF.

CDR3 region: CASSFIAGGTDTQYF. Here the CDR3 DNA reads TGTGCCAGCAGTTTTATAGCGGGAGGTACAGATACGCAGTATTTT. V is TRBV6-5 and J is TRBJ2-3, with 10 bases that match TRBD2. The CDR3 covers 15 residues. V trimming: 4 bases; J trimming: 3 bases; junction bases outside the gene matches: 4. The V gene's germline CDR1 is MNHEY and CDR2 SVGAGI.

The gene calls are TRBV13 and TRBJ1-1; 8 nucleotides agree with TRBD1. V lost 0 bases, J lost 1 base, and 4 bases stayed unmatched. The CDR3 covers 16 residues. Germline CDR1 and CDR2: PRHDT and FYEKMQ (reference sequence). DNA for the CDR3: TGTGCCAGCAGCTTAGGGGCAGGGGGCCAGAACACTGAAGCTTTCTTT. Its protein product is CASSLGAGGQNTEAFF.